This T cell receptor (beta chain) was documented in a study of human T cells and chemical hapten exposure. Study-level information: Patients, predominantly female, presented with alopecia areata, totalis or universalis. Small volume differences among pooled libraries mainly caused per-sample TCR yield variation. Study findings and constraints: Expanded TCRs clustered into significantly more large CDR3 similarity groups than controls, the analysis revealed.

One entry per CDR3 protein results from TCRdb running MiXCR on the RACE reads. The table has some 89,000 distinct CDR3 sequences, roughly a tenth seen once; the top ten hold roughly 2.5%. The CDR3 sequence is 15 residues long. Germline CDR1 and CDR2: SEHNR and FQNEAQ (reference sequence). The V gene lost 5 bases and the J gene lost 8 bases, with 16 bases spanning the gap. This sample's time point: patch test 2, 6 weeks after DPC sensitization. As for treatment: therapeutic diphenylcyclopropenone sensitization with weekly scalp DPC. This clonotype was recorded at least ten times. No antigen is known for it.

The V gene is TRBV7-9, the J gene TRBJ1-6; D gene unclear. The sample in question was whole blood, obtained in connection with sensitization to the hapten diphenylcyclopropenone (DPC). This receptor was taken from a woman in her thirties with alopecia areata. Some clones in this sample may be carry-over from other donors' samples. Here the CDR3 reads CASSRGRDQDSPLHF. As DNA, the CDR3 is TGTGCCAGCAGCCGCGGACGGGATCAAGATTCACCCCTCCACTTT.